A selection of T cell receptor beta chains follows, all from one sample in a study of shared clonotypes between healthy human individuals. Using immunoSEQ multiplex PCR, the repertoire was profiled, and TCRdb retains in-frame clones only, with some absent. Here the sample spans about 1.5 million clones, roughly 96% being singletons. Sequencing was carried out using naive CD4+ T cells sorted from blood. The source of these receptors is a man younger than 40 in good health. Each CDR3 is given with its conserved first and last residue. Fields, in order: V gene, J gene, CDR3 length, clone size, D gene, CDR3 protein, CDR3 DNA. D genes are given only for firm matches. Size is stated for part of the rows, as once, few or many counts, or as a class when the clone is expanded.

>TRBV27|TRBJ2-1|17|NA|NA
CASSSRTGASRHNEQFF
TGTGCCAGCAGTTCACGGACCGGGGCTAGTCGACACAATGAGCAGTTCTTC
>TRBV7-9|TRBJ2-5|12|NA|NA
CASSLSAETQYF
TGTGCCAGCAGCCTTTCGGCGGAGACCCAGTACTTC
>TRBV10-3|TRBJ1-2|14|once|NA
CAISELAGVWGYTF
TGTGCCATCAGTGAGCTAGCGGGGGTGTGGGGCTACACCTTC
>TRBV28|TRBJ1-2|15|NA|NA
CASSSPGGSNYGYTF
TGTGCCAGCAGTTCGCCCGGTGGTTCTAACTATGGCTACACCTTC
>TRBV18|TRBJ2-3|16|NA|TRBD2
CASSRLADPSTDTQYF
TGTGCCAGCTCACGACTAGCGGACCCCTCCACAGATACGCAGTATTTT
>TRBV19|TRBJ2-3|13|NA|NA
CASSVGVTDTQYF
TGTGCCAGTAGTGTGGGGGTCACAGATACGCAGTATTTT
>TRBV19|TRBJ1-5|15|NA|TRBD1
CASSVTGGGNQPQHF
TGTGCCAGTAGTGTTACAGGGGGCGGCAATCAGCCCCAGCATTTT
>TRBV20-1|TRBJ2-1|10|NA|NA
CSAHNYEQFF
TGCAGTGCTCATAATTATGAGCAGTTCTTC
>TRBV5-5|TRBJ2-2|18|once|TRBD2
CASSLGLAGALNTGELFF
TGTGCCAGCAGCTTGGGGCTAGCGGGAGCCTTGAACACCGGGGAGCTGTTTTTT
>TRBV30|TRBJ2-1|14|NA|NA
CAWSRSSLRDEQFF
TGTGCCTGGAGTAGGTCTAGCCTGAGGGATGAGCAGTTCTTC
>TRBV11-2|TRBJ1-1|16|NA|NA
CASTISRQGENTEAFF
TGTGCCAGCACCATATCGCGGCAGGGAGAAAACACTGAAGCTTTCTTT